What follows are 20 T cell receptor beta chains derived from one specimen sequenced in a study of cytomegalovirus exposure and HLA in healthy donors. PCR amplification relied on 60 Vbeta primers (plus 13 Jbeta primers). Profiled with immunoSEQ multiplex PCR; TCRdb holds only in-frame clones, not every one. The sample consists of 100,000 to 150,000 clones, around 83% of them appearing once. Sequenced sample: PBMCs. These TCRs come from a man between 45 and 60 years old in good health and CMV-seronegative.

The rearrangement uses TRBV27 and TRBJ1-1; the match to TRBD1 covers 8 bases. With V trimmed by 10 bases and J by 2 bases, 15 bases remained unmatched. CDR3 length: 16 residues. Looked up from germline, CDR1 is MNHEY and CDR2 is SMNVEV (reference sequence). CDR3 sequence (DNA): TGTGCCACTAGATCAAGGCAGGGGGCCCTTAACACTGAAGCTTTCTTT. This translates into CATRSRQGALNTEAFF.

This sequence joins TRBV2 and TRBJ2-7; D call uncertain. Between the trimmed V and J ends, which lost 1 base and 3 bases, there was a span of 4 bases. CDR1 is SNHLY, CDR2 FYNNEI, per germline. The CDR3 runs to 12 residues. The CDR3 bases are TGTGCCAGCAGTGAAGGAGGCTACGAGCAGTACTTC. Its translation: CASSEGGYEQYF.

This clone occurred a few times. The chain carries TRBV15 and TRBJ1-1; 7 bases map to TRBD1. V was clipped by 2 bases and J by 0 bases; unmatched bases: 9. Germline V lookup: CDR1 LNHNV, CDR2 YYDKDF (reference sequence). This CDR3 contains 17 residues. CDR3 in DNA: TGTGCCACCAGCAGACCCCGAACAGGGGACATGAACACTGAAGCTTTCTTT. Its translation is CATSRPRTGDMNTEAFF. The whole variable domain, remainder taken from reference TRBV15 and TRBJ1-1, is DAMVIQNPRYQVTQFGKPVTLSCSQTLNHNVMYWYQQKSSQAPKLLFHYYDKDFNNEADTPDNFQSRRPNTSFCFLDIRSPGLGDTAMYLCATSRPRTGDMNTEAFFGQGTRLTVV.

The rearrangement links TRBV7-6 to TRBJ2-2, with TRBD1 matching over 9 bases. This CDR3 has 15 residues. V dropped 5 bases and J dropped 4; count of bases not matched to a gene: 5. Germline CDR1 SGHVS, CDR2 FNYEAQ. CDR3 sequence (DNA): TGTGCCAGCAGCAAGGGACAGGGTGGCACCGGGGAGCTGTTTTTT. As protein: CASSKGQGGTGELFF.

This clone was detected a few times. The chain uses TRBV27 and TRBJ1-1; D not certain. The V end was cut by 4 bases, the J end by 3 bases, with 12 bases between. This CDR3 comprises 14 residues. Germline V lookup: CDR1 MNHEY, CDR2 SMNVEV (reference sequence). The CDR3 is CASSSAGYYTEAFF. The CDR3 nucleotides read TGTGCCAGCAGTTCGGCCGGGTATTACACTGAAGCTTTCTTT.

The chain joins TRBV9 to TRBJ1-2, with D possibly matching TRBD1 (6 bases). CDR1 is SGDLS, CDR2 YYNGEE, per germline. V lost 0 bases and J lost 7, with 19 bases in between. The CDR3 runs to 16 residues. The CDR3 region has the DNA TGTGCCAGCAGCGTAGAGCCTAAGGGGGGGGCCGGTGGCTACACCTTC. Translating it yields CASSVEPKGGAGGYTF. Using reference TRBV9 and TRBJ1-2 for the parts outside the CDR3, the full variable domain is DSGVTQTPKHLITATGQRVTLRCSPRSGDLSVYWYQQSLDQGLQFLIQYYNGEERAKGNILERFSAQQFPDLHSELNLSSLELGDSALYFCASSVEPKGGAGGYTFGSGTRLTVV.

This clone has only a few counts. The chain recombines TRBV5-1 with TRBJ2-7, with TRBD2 matching 12 bases. The CDR3 has 18 residues. With V trimmed by 2 bases and J by 0 bases, 9 bases remained unmatched. Germline V lookup: CDR1 SGHRS, CDR2 YFSETQ. The CDR3 DNA reads as TGCGCCAGCAGCTTTGGGACTAGCGGGCCCCCGAGCTCCTACGAGCAGTACTTC. Protein product: CASSFGTSGPPSSYEQYF.

The chain employs TRBV19 and TRBJ2-5, with 8 bases identical to TRBD1. Germline V gives CDR1 LNHDA, CDR2 SQIVND (reference sequence). The V and J ends lost 5 bases and 7 bases, in that order; junction bases with no gene match: 12. The CDR3 has 15 residues. The CDR3 DNA follows: TGTGCCAGTAGTGCCTCAGGGGGCGCTGGACCGACCCAGTACTTC. It codes for CASSASGGAGPTQYF.

This clone was picked up a small number of times. The chain is built from TRBV7-9 and TRBJ2-5; 9 bases are a match to TRBD2. The CDR3 is 14 residues long. Germline CDR1 and CDR2: SEHNR and FQNEAQ (reference sequence). V was clipped by 5 bases and J by 4 bases; unmatched bases: 5. CDR3 sequence: CASSPGLARETQYF. The CDR3 DNA follows: TGTGCCAGCAGCCCTGGACTAGCGAGAGAGACCCAGTACTTC.

V gene TRBV4-2 combines with J gene TRBJ2-1; 9 bases agree with TRBD2. The V segment lost 1 base and the J segment 12 bases; nucleotides outside the gene matches: 10. Germline V gene data show CDR1 as LGHNA and CDR2 as YNFKEQ. The CDR3 covers 15 residues. The CDR3 bases are TGTGCCAGCAGCCAAGGGCGGGGGGGGATCACAGGGCAGTTCTTC. Translated: CASSQGRGGITGQFF.

The V gene is TRBV10-1, the J gene TRBJ2-7, with D possibly TRBD1 on 6 matching bases. Germline assignment: CDR1 WNHNN and CDR2 SYGVQD (reference sequence). Trimming left V 2 bases short and J 3 bases short, with 11 bases between. The CDR3 is 14 amino acids. The CDR3 sequence: CASSEGGRGYEQYF. CDR3 DNA sequence: TGCGCCAGCAGTGAGGGGGGCAGAGGCTACGAGCAGTACTTC.

The CDR3 DNA reads TGTGCCAGCAGTTCAAGGGGTGGCGCCACTGAAGCTTTCTTT. Its protein is CASSSRGGATEAFF. The V gene is TRBV28, the J gene TRBJ1-1; maybe TRBD1 (5 bases). The V end lost 4 bases, the J end lost 4 bases, and 13 bases lay between the germline ends. From germline, CDR1 is MDHEN and CDR2 SYDVKM. The CDR3 has 14 amino acids.

Comments on this clone: One end of the junction varies from germline; a read error may be responsible. Other nucleotide sequences from this sample produce the same CDR3. The chain uses TRBV6-6 and TRBJ1-1, with unresolved D. This CDR3 is built from 15 residues. The V gene's germline CDR1 is MNHNY and CDR2 SVGAGI (reference sequence). The CDR3 here is CASSPPALRNTEAFF. Here the CDR3 DNA reads TGTGCCAGCAGTCCCCCCGCCCTGAGGAACACTGAGGCTTTCTTT.

This chain uses TRBV29-1 with TRBJ2-1; 10 nucleotides align to TRBD2. Germline lookup yields CDR1 SQVTM and CDR2 ANQGSEA. The CDR3 length is 13 residues. V was clipped by 7 bases and J by 4 bases; unmatched bases: 4. The CDR3 nucleotides are TGCAGCGCGCAGACTAGCGGGTACAATGAGCAGTTCTTC. It codes for CSAQTSGYNEQFF.

The chain's CDR3 is CASSGLGSPLHF. The CDR3 bases are TGTGCCAGCAGCGGTCTCGGTTCACCCCTCCACTTT. The V call is TRBV9, the J call TRBJ1-6; D gene uncertain. The CDR3 has 12 residues. The V end lost 3 bases, the J end lost 9 bases, and 7 bases lay between the germline ends. Germline lookup yields CDR1 SGDLS and CDR2 YYNGEE.

This rearrangement joins TRBV30 to TRBJ2-5; a possible D gene is TRBD2 (6 bases). The J call is doubtful: the DNA matches TRBJ2-7 better. Looked up from germline, CDR1 is GTSNPN and CDR2 is SVGIG (reference sequence). The CDR3 is made up of 13 amino acids. The DNA for the CDR3 is TGTGCCTGGAGGGAGGGGCCAGCTTACGAGCAGTACTTC. The encoded protein is CAWREGPAYEQYF.

This clone came up once. The chain has TRBV11-2 and TRBJ2-7; D is unresolved. CDR1 and CDR2 from the germline V gene are SGHAT and FQNNGV. The CDR3 is 14 amino acids. V was pared by 1 base and J by 0 bases, with 7 bases between. CDR3: CASSLGLNSYEQYF. The CDR3 DNA is TGTGCCAGCAGCTTAGGACTGAACTCCTACGAGCAGTACTTC.

A few counts support this clone. The rearrangement joins TRBV18 to TRBJ1-5; 9 bases match TRBD1. The CDR3 loop spans 16 amino acids. Trimming cost V 2 bases and J 1 base; bases outside gene matches: 3. Germline lookup yields CDR1 KGHSH and CDR2 LQKENI. CDR3 DNA sequence: TGTGCCAGCTCACCAGGGGACAGGGTAAGCAATCAGCCCCAGCATTTT. This sequence encodes CASSPGDRVSNQPQHF.

The chain uses TRBV5-1 and TRBJ2-5; D gene unclear. With the DNA end fitting TRBJ2-7 better, the J assignment may be wrong. CDR1 is SGHRS and CDR2 is YFSETQ in the germline V gene. CDR3 length: 15 residues. As DNA, the CDR3 is TGCGCCAGCAGCTTGGGCGGTTCCCGCTCCTACGAGCAGTACTTC. This gives the protein CASSLGGSRSYEQYF.

The gene calls are TRBV6-6 and TRBJ2-7; tentatively, D is TRBD1 (5 bases). Germline values: CDR1 MNHNY, CDR2 SVGAGI (reference sequence). The length of the CDR3 is 13 residues. Trimming removed 2 bases at V and 5 bases at J, with 10 bases between. The CDR3 sequence: CASSYVLTDEQYF. CDR3 sequence (DNA): TGTGCCAGCAGTTACGTTCTGACAGACGAGCAGTACTTC.